This T cell receptor beta chain was sequenced in a study of early T cells in non-severe SARS-CoV-2 infection. Attachment of unique molecular identifiers to individual cDNA molecules was performed. TCRdb fed the 5' RACE reads into MiXCR, producing one record per CDR3 protein. The sample lists tens of thousands of distinct CDR3 sequences, 6% to 7% occurring once. This receptor was taken from an adult who was a healthcare worker with PCR-confirmed SARS-CoV-2 infection or an uninfected control (not recorded which). Input material: whole blood.

In DNA, the CDR3 is TGCAGCGGGGGTTTCTCGGACACCGGGGAGCTGTTTTTT. This codes for CSGGFSDTGELFF. The V call is TRBV29-1, the J call TRBJ2-2; D gene ambiguous. Trimming took 7 bases from V and 3 from J, leaving 12 bases between them. The CDR3 contains 13 residues. Germline CDR1 SQVTM, CDR2 ANQGSEA.